This TCR beta chain is from a study of T cell responses to AZD1222 COVID-19 vaccine. Notes on the study in general: Just six AZD1222 recipients were seropositive at baseline. Regions 160-218 and 743-854 held dominance among vaccine-associated CD4 TCRs, which spanned spike. Nearly half of the spike-specific TCRs reportedly recognize variant regions that carry no mutations. The breadth and depth of Spike-specific TCRs increased once two AZD1222 doses had been given.

For this clone: Antigen specificity is unknown.

Using immunoSEQ multiplex PCR, the repertoire was profiled, and TCRdb retains in-frame clones only, with some absent. Among about 140,000 clones, 80% to 95% were seen once, and the ten largest hold about 6%. The sequence derives from an adult who received the AZD1222 COVID-19 vaccine. The source was peripheral blood, collected 28 days after the second AZD1222 dose.

The CDR3 spells CASSLEQYNEQFF. Written as DNA, the CDR3 is TGTGCCAGCAGCTTGGAACAATACAATGAGCAGTTCTTC. The V gene is TRBV5-4, the J gene TRBJ2-1, with unresolved D. Germline V lookup: CDR1 SGHNT, CDR2 YYREEE (reference sequence). V was shortened by 0 bases and J by 4 bases, with 5 bases between the two germline ends. There are 13 residues in the CDR3.